Listed below are T cell receptor beta chains from one sample, sequenced in a study of T cell repertoires in cytomegalovirus infection. Each CDR3 protein is one row after TCRdb ran MiXCR on the reads. The sample shows hundreds of thousands of distinct CDR3 sequences, approximately 33% of them seen only once. Antigens of these TCRs are unknown. The source was cultured PBMCs, collected from culture after CMV antigen stimulation. These receptors were taken from a human donor in good health (CMV status not recorded). Some clones in this sample may be carry-over from other donors' samples. The CDR3 runs from the conserved cysteine through the conserved F or W.

cdr3_length	v_call	j_call	cdr3_aa
14	TRBV7-3	TRBJ2-5	CASSELDTQETQYF
14	TRBV2	TRBJ1-4	CASSEVDGGEKLFF
14	TRBV29-1	TRBJ1-1	CSVEVEGGSTEAFF
14	TRBV10-3	TRBJ2-3	CAISESVRTDTQYF
15	TRBV20-1	TRBJ2-1	CSAGKAEGSYNEQFF
17	TRBV4-1	TRBJ1-1	CASSQERGTGIITEAFF
11	TRBV29-1	TRBJ1-1	CSVEWGTEAFF
15	TRBV19	TRBJ1-6	CASSQTWAGNSPLHF
15	TRBV20-1	TRBJ1-3	CSAREKTFSGNTIYF
17	TRBV20-1	TRBJ2-7	CSARARRGLAGGPEQYF
15	TRBV5-1	TRBJ2-1	CASSLEVSPYNEQFF
15	TRBV27	TRBJ2-1	CASKFSGRADNEQFF
16	TRBV29-1	TRBJ2-3	CSVATLDRVRTDTQYF
15	TRBV20-1	TRBJ2-7	CSAEDSGRSSYEQYF
15	TRBV7-2	TRBJ2-7	CASSPRGQAPYEQYF
15	TRBV27	TRBJ2-3	CASSLSDTMGDTQYF
12	TRBV29-1	TRBJ1-1	CSVSRGYTEAFF
14	TRBV4-1	TRBJ2-1	CASSGRDSDNEQFF
15	TRBV19	TRBJ2-1	CASTRTSGGYNEQFF
17	TRBV7-2	TRBJ2-1	CASNWGGRRGDSNEQFF
15	TRBV7-8	TRBJ2-7	CASSLSAGQIYEQYF
15	TRBV2	TRBJ1-1	CASTRDRSMNTEAFF
17	TRBV6-2/TRBV6-3	TRBJ2-7	CASSYETWEGRSYEQYF
15	TRBV7-6	TRBJ2-7	CASSLGTTGSYEQYF
14	TRBV12-3/TRBV12-4	TRBJ2-3	CASQWGRGADTQYF
15	TRBV18	TRBJ1-2	CASSPGPGGNYGYTF
14	TRBV7-2	TRBJ1-6	CASSPRVYNSPLHF
14	TRBV12-3/TRBV12-4	TRBJ1-5	CASSWGAFEWPQHF
12	TRBV4-1	TRBJ2-1	CASSQGGLEQFF
15	TRBV6-6	TRBJ2-2	CASRPDRGYAGELFF
14	TRBV20-1	TRBJ2-5	CSARDRIGVETQYF
15	TRBV4-1	TRBJ1-1	CASSQAEGGNTEAFF
16	TRBV2	TRBJ2-3	CASSRERGGNTDTQYF
18	TRBV10-3	TRBJ2-6	CAISESSGLGSGANVLTF
14	TRBV7-6	TRBJ2-7	CASSLEGWGFEQYF
13	TRBV7-2	TRBJ2-4	CASSLDLENIQYF
15	TRBV20-1	TRBJ1-2	CSARTLDRGSYGYTF
13	TRBV7-2	TRBJ2-1	CASSLAGHNEQFF
16	TRBV7-9	TRBJ1-2	CASSLASVGGKDGYTF
13	TRBV19	TRBJ2-5	CASSTLDGRSQYF
16	TRBV7-2	TRBJ2-5	CASSRKWGHQQETQYF
13	TRBV11-2	TRBJ2-4	CASSLDGGLLEYF
15	TRBV4-2	TRBJ1-3	CASSQEWSSGNTIYF
15	TRBV4-2	TRBJ2-1	CASSQLAGGSYEQFF
14	TRBV6-5	TRBJ1-1	CASSSPGIVTEAFF
14	TRBV5-5	TRBJ1-1	CASSTGPDDTEAFF
13	TRBV19	TRBJ1-2	CASSVGTAYGYTF
17	TRBV7-9	TRBJ2-6	CAILQKGGRSGANVLTF
16	TRBV7-2	TRBJ2-7	CASSLNYRLSSYEQYF
14	TRBV19	TRBJ1-5	CASSGRISNQPQHF
16	TRBV5-4	TRBJ1-2	CASSPGQGASGYGYTF
13	TRBV20-1	TRBJ1-5	CSAFDSTDQPQHF
15	TRBV5-1	TRBJ2-1	CASSFEGQGYGEQFF